This entry features one TCR beta chain sequence. Its antigen is not identified. The second PCR ran roughly 6 to 12 cycles with a sample-barcoded 5' primer and J-beta primers. Tags on each cDNA molecule came from a template-switch adaptor with 12 random nucleotides. TCRdb called the 5' RACE reads again in MiXCR, with one record for every CDR3 protein. The sample includes 1.5 million to 2 million distinct CDR3 sequences, about two fifths seen only once; the top ten take around 23%. V lost 6 bases, J lost 2 bases, and 9 bases lay in between. CDR3 length: 13 amino acids. Per the germline V gene, CDR1 is MRHNA and CDR2 is SNTAGT. The data belong to a study of blood T cells in healthy people across ages. About the research overall: Per every two T cells, about one barcoded beta molecule was captured by template switching. Study outcomes and limitations: The recorded TCR beta diversity per million T cells decreased in a roughly linear manner with age.

The chain links TRBV6-4 to TRBJ2-3; no clear D gene. What was sequenced was blood. The receptor was isolated from a human donor in good health. The CDR3 spells CASSRTNTDTQYF. The CDR3 coding sequence is TGTGCCAGCAGCCGGACCAACACAGATACGCAGTATTTT.